The T cell receptor beta chain described here comes from a study of shared clonotypes between healthy human individuals. Study-level findings and limits: All-four-donor shared clonotypes had higher generation probabilities than non-shared clonotypes did.

CDR3 size: 14 residues. The germline V gene encodes CDR1 SGHTS and CDR2 YDEGEE. The trim removed 4 bases at V and 4 bases at J, leaving 5 bases unmatched. Note on this clone: As yet, its antigen is unknown.

The method was immunoSEQ multiplex PCR; TCRdb's version includes in-frame clones alone and lacks a portion of them. Of about 380,000 clones detected, around 96% appear once; the ten largest clones hold about 0.32%. This clonotype originated in a man aged 30-40 years in good health. The specimen was memory CD8+ T cells sorted from blood. Noted subset: CD45RO+ cells pooled with CCR7-negative TemRA cells. V is TRBV5-8 and J is TRBJ2-1, with 7 bases that match TRBD1. CDR3 nucleotide sequence: TGTGCCAGCAGCCAGGGACAGCCTTACAATGAGCAGTTCTTC. Translating gives CASSQGQPYNEQFF.